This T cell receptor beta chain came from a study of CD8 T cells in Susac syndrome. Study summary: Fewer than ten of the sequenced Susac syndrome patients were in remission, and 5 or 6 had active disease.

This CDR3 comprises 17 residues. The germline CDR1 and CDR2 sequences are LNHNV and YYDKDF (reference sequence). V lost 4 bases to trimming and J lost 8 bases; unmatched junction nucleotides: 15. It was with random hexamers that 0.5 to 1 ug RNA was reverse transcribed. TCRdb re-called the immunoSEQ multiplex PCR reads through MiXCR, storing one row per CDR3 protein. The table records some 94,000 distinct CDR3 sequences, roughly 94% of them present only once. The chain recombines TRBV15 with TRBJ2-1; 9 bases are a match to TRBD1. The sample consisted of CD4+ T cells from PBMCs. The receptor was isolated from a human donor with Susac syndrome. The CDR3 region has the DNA TGTGCCACCAGCAAGCTAACAGGGGGCAAACCCAGGCATGAGCAGTTCTTC. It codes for CATSKLTGGKPRHEQFF.